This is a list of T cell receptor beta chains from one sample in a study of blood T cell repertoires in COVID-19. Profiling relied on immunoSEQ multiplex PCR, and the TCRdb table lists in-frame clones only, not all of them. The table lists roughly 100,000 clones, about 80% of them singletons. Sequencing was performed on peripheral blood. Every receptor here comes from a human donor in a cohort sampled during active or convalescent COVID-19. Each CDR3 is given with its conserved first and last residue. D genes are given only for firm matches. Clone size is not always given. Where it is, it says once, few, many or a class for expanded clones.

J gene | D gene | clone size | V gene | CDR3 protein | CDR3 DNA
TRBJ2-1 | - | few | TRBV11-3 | CASSLDGRGGLDEQFF | TGTGCCAGCAGCTTAGATGGGAGGGGGGGCCTGGATGAGCAGTTCTTC
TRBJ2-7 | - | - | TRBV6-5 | CASSRAGAGYEQYF | TGTGCCAGCTCTCGGGCAGGGGCAGGGTACGAGCAGTACTTC
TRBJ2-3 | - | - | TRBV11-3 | CASSFQGTDTQYF | TGTGCCAGCAGCTTCCAGGGCACAGATACGCAGTATTTT
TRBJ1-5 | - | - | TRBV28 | CASSLERQGNQPQHF | TGTGCCAGCAGTTTAGAGAGACAGGGCAATCAGCCCCAGCATTTT
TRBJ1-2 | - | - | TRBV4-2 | CASSQVVQALANYGYTF | TGTGCCAGCAGCCAAGTCGTGCAGGCATTAGCTAACTATGGCTACACCTTC
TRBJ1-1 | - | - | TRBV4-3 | CASSQDRDTEAFF | TGCGCCAGCAGCCAAGATCGTGACACTGAAGCTTTCTTT
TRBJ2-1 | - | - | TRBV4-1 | CASSQDPQRVYNEQFF | TGCGCCAGCAGCCAAGATCCTCAGCGGGTCTACAATGAGCAGTTCTTC
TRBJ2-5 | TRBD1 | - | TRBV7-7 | CASSLEGGQPAAGTQYF | TGTGCTAGCAGCTTAGAAGGGGGCCAACCCGCCGCTGGGACCCAGTACTTC
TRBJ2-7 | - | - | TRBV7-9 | CASSSSGQREQYF | TGTGCCAGCAGCAGTAGCGGCCAGAGGGAGCAGTACTTC
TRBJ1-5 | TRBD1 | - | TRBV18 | CASSPGTGNSNQPQHF | TGTGCCAGCTCACCTGGGACAGGGAATAGCAATCAGCCCCAGCATTTT
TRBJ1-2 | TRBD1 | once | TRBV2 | CASSPDRGVGGYTF | TGTGCCAGCAGCCCGGACAGGGGGGTAGGTGGCTACACCTTC
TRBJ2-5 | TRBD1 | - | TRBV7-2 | CASSLASQGAQETQYF | TGTGCCAGCAGCTTAGCGAGCCAGGGGGCACAAGAGACCCAGTACTTC
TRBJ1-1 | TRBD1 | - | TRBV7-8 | CASSPTGVGTEAFF | TGTGCCAGCAGCCCTACAGGGGTGGGCACTGAAGCTTTCTTT
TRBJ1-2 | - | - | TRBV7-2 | CASSLAPSNKYGYTF | TGTGCCAGCAGCTTAGCCCCTTCGAACAAATATGGCTACACCTTC
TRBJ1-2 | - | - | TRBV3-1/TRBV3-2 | CASSQAERGYTF | TGTGCCAGCAGCCAAGCTGAGCGTGGCTACACCTTC
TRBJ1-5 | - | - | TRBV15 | CATSRDLGRAQPQHF | TGTGCCACCAGCAGAGATCTCGGCAGGGCTCAGCCCCAGCATTTT
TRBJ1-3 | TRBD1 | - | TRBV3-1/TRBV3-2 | CASSQGTDVGNTIYF | TGTGCCAGCAGCCAGGGGACAGACGTAGGAAACACCATATATTTT
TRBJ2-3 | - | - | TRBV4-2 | CASSQRQSDTQYF | TGTGCCAGCAGCCAGAGACAGTCAGATACGCAGTATTTT
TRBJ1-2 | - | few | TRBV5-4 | CASSLESGIGYGYTF | TGTGCCAGCAGCTTGGAGTCAGGAATAGGCTATGGCTACACCTTC
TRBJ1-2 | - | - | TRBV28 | CAVPRDTNYGYTF | TGTGCCGTCCCCAGGGACACAAACTATGGCTACACCTTC
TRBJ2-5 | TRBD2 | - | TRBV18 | CASSLGLAGETQYF | TGTGCCAGCTCACTCGGACTAGCTGGGGAGACCCAGTACTTC
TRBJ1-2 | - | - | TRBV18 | CASSPLPEANYGYTF | TGTGCCAGCTCACCATTACCAGAGGCTAACTATGGCTACACCTTC
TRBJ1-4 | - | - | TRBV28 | CASSPHPRSEKLFF | TGTGCCAGCAGTCCCCACCCCCGGTCCGAAAAACTGTTTTTT
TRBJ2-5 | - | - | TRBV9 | CASSPLGGQETQYF | TGTGCCAGCAGCCCCCTCGGAGGGCAAGAGACCCAGTACTTC
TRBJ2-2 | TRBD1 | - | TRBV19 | CASSRQGGTGELFF | TGTGCCAGTAGTAGACAGGGCGGAACCGGGGAGCTGTTTTTT
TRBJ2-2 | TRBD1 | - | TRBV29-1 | CSVAPLQGASTGELFF | TGCAGCGTCGCACCACTACAGGGGGCCAGCACCGGGGAGCTGTTTTTT
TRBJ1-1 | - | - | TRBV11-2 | CASSLAKGSGTEAFF | TGTGCCAGCAGCTTAGCGAAGGGTTCGGGAACTGAAGCTTTCTTT
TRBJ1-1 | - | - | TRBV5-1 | CASSRGDFTEAFF | TGCGCCAGCAGCCGGGGGGATTTTACTGAAGCTTTCTTT
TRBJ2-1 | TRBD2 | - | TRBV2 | CASRGTSGGAGNEQFF | TGTGCCAGCCGAGGGACTAGCGGGGGGGCCGGGAATGAGCAGTTCTTC
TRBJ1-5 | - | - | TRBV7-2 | CASSPQSYSNQPQHF | TGTGCCAGCAGCCCTCAGTCGTATAGCAATCAGCCCCAGCATTTT
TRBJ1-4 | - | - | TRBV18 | CASSPSGDRHEKLFF | TGTGCCAGCTCACCATCCGGGGATCGTCATGAAAAACTGTTTTTT
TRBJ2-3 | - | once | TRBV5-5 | CASSALVFQNTQYF | TGTGCCAGCAGCGCCCTAGTCTTCCAAAATACGCAGTATTTT
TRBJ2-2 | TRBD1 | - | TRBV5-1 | CASSDRTGGNTGELFF | TGCGCCAGCAGCGACCGGACAGGGGGTAACACCGGGGAGCTGTTTTTT
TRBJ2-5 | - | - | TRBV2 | CASSFMGGQETQYF | TGTGCCAGCAGTTTTATGGGCGGGCAAGAGACCCAGTACTTC
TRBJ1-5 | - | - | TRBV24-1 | CATSSPESAQHF | TGTGCCACCAGTTCCCCTGAATCGGCCCAGCATTTT
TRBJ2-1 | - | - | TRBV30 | CAWGLRYNEQFF | TGTGCCTGGGGACTGCGGTACAATGAGCAGTTCTTC
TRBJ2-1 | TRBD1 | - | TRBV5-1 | CASSLTGGTYNEQFF | TGCGCCAGCAGCTTGACAGGGGGCACATACAATGAGCAGTTCTTC
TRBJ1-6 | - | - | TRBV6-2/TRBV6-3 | CASSYSTSVVSLHF | TGTGCCAGCAGTTACTCAACCTCGGTAGTGTCCCTCCACTTT
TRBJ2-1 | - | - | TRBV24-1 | CATSDSDTARYNEQFF | TGTGCCACCAGTGATTCTGACACCGCAAGGTACAATGAGCAGTTCTTC
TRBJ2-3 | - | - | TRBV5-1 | CASSSQDTISTDTQYF | TGCGCCAGCAGCTCCCAGGACACTATAAGCACAGATACGCAGTATTTT
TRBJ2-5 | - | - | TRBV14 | CASSSDGGGLAETQYF | TGTGCCAGCAGCTCCGACGGAGGGGGCCTTGCAGAGACCCAGTACTTC
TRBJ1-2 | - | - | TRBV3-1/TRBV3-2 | CASSQWDSTASGYTF | TGTGCCAGCAGCCAGTGGGACTCCACGGCCTCTGGCTACACCTTC
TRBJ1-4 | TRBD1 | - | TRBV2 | CASRRDRATNEKLFF | TGTGCCAGCAGACGGGACAGAGCAACTAATGAAAAACTGTTTTTT
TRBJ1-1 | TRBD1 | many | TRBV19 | CASTISQGGRTEAFF | TGTGCCAGTACCATCAGTCAGGGGGGAAGGACTGAAGCTTTCTTT
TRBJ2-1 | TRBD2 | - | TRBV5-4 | CASSFGTSNEQFF | TGTGCCAGCAGCTTTGGGACTAGCAATGAGCAGTTCTTC
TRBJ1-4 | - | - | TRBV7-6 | CASSPGPTNEKLFF | TGTGCCAGCAGCCCAGGGCCCACTAATGAAAAACTGTTTTTT
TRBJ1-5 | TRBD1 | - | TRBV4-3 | CASSQDRGGQPQHF | TGCGCCAGCAGCCAGGACAGGGGAGGTCAGCCCCAGCATTTT